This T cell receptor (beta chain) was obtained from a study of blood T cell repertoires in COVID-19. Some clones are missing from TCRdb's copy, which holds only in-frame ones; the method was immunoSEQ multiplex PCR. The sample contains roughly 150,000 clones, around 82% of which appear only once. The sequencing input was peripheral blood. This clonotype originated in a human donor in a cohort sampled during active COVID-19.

The CDR3 loop is CASSLGGHDGAFF. The CDR3, as DNA: TGTGCCAGCAGCTTAGGAGGTCATGACGGAGCTTTCTTT. The V call is TRBV11-2, the J call TRBJ1-1, with unresolved D. Trimming took 1 base from V and 10 from J, leaving 13 bases between them. The CDR3 totals 13 residues. Germline-derived CDR1 and CDR2 are SGHAT and FQNNGV.